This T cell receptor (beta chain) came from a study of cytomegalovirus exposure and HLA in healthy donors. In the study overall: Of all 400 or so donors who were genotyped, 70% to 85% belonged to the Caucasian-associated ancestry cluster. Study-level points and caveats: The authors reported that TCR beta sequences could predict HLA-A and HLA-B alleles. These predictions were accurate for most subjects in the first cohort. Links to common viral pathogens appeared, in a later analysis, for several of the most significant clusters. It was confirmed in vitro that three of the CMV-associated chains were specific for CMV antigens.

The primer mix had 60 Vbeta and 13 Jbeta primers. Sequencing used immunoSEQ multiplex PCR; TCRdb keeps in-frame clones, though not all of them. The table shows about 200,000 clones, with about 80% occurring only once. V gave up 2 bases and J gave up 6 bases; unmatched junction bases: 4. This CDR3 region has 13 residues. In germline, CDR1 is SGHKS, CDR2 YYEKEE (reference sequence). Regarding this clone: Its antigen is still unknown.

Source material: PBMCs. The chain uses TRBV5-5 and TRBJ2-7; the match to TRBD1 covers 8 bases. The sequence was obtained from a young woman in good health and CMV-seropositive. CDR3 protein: CASSFQGAVEQYF. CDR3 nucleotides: TGTGCCAGCAGCTTTCAGGGGGCGGTCGAGCAGTACTTC. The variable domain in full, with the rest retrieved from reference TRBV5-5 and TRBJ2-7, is DAGVTQSPTHLIKTRGQQVTLRCSPISGHKSVSWYQQVLGQGPQFIFQYYEKEERGRGNFPDRFSARQFPNYSSELNVNALLLGDSALYLCASSFQGAVEQYFGPGTRLTVT.